In this sample, the clone carrying this T cell receptor (beta chain) turned up once. Possible read error: a much larger clone is one base away. This specimen belongs to a study of immune characterization of retroperitoneal liposarcoma. Germline V gene data show CDR1 as MNHEY and CDR2 as SVGAGI. The CDR3 has 13 residues. Trimming removed 0 bases at V and 10 bases at J, with 10 bases between. TCRdb re-derived calls from the PCR reads in MiXCR, one entry per CDR3 protein. The table lists 10,000 to 11,000 distinct CDR3 sequences, more than 25% of them singletons, with around 20% in the top ten. The chain joins TRBV6-5 to TRBJ2-1, with D possibly being TRBD2 (6 bases). This TCR derives from a male donor with retroperitoneal liposarcoma. The sequenced material came from blood. The CDR3 is CASSYSGGLEQFF. The CDR3 DNA sequence: TGTGCCAGCAGTTACTCGGGGGGTTTGGAGCAGTTCTTC.